A selection of T cell receptor beta chains follows, all from one sample in a study of T-cell reconstitution after alpha-beta-depleted transplantation in children. TCRdb reanalysed the PCR reads using MiXCR and keeps one entry per CDR3 protein. The sample lists 350,000 to 500,000 distinct CDR3 sequences; approximately 42% were seen once. The specimen was PBMCs, collected before TCRalphabeta/CD19-depleted stem cell transplant. Receptor source: a girl aged 2 to 9 with aplastic anemia, due to receive a stem cell transplant. Each CDR3 is given with its conserved first and last residue. The D gene is left open where the match is weak. The size entry is marked missing in some rows and otherwise reads once, few, many or a size class.

length,D,J,V,size,DNA,CDR3
15,-,TRBJ1-4,TRBV5-1,-,TGCGCCAGCAGCTTGGCGGGCTCCGGAGGTGAAAAACTGTTTTTT,CASSLAGSGGEKLFF
16,-,TRBJ2-7,TRBV7-8,once,TGTGCCAGCACCCCAACTGGGGCATCGCCCTTTAGCGAGCAGTACTTC,CASTPTGASPFSEQYF
17,-,TRBJ2-1,TRBV21-1,-,TGTGCCAGCAGCAAACTAACCGGGGGGAGCTCCTACAATGAGCAGTTCTTC,CASSKLTGGSSYNEQFF
15,TRBD1,TRBJ2-7,TRBV6-5,-,TGTGCCAGCAGTTACAAAGGGACAGCCCACTACGAGCAGTACTTC,CASSYKGTAHYEQYF
14,TRBD1,TRBJ1-1,TRBV20-1,-,TGCAGTGCTAGAGAAGGGGGCACGGACACTGAAGCTTTCTTT,CSAREGGTDTEAFF
17,-,TRBJ2-6,TRBV3-1,once,TGTGCCAGCAGCCAAGATCGGGGAGTCGGAAGGGCCAACGTCCTGACTTTC,CASSQDRGVGRANVLTF
16,TRBD2,TRBJ2-5,TRBV20-1,-,TGCAGTGCTTCCGTTAAACCGGGGGGACCGCAAGAGACCCAGTACTTC,CSASVKPGGPQETQYF
14,-,TRBJ2-7,TRBV7-9,few,TGTGCCAGCAGCTTTTCGACGGCCACCTACGAGCAGTACTTC,CASSFSTATYEQYF
10,-,TRBJ2-5,TRBV20-1,few,TGCAGTGCCGTCGGGGAGACCCAGTACTTC,CSAVGETQYF
14,-,TRBJ1-2,TRBV9,many,TGTGCCAGCTCGGCGGCCGGGACACGCTATGGCTACACCTTC,CASSAAGTRYGYTF
14,-,TRBJ1-1,TRBV5-1,-,TGCGCCAGCAGCGTGATGGGGAGGGACACTGAAGCTTTCTTT,CASSVMGRDTEAFF
12,-,TRBJ1-2,TRBV28,many,TGTGCCAGCAGTACGACCCTGGGGGGCTACACCTTC,CASSTTLGGYTF
16,TRBD1,TRBJ2-3,TRBV9,-,TGTGCCAGCAGCGTAGGGGACAGCCCCCAGGGAGATACGCAGTATTTT,CASSVGDSPQGDTQYF
14,-,TRBJ2-1,TRBV20-1,-,TGCAGTGCTAGCCAGCGGGTAACAAACAATGAGCAGTTCTTC,CSASQRVTNNEQFF
17,-,TRBJ2-5,TRBV7-8,once,TGTGCCAGCAGCCCCTGGGTAGCGAAACATTTCCAAGAGACCCAGTACTTC,CASSPWVAKHFQETQYF
15,TRBD2,TRBJ2-1,TRBV7-3,-,TGTGCCAGCAGCTTAGAGCGGGGGGGCCACGGTGAGCAGTTCTTC,CASSLERGGHGEQFF
15,-,TRBJ2-1,TRBV9,few,TGTGCCAGCAGCGTAGGTCCGGTTTCCTACAATGAGCAGTTCTTC,CASSVGPVSYNEQFF
15,TRBD2,TRBJ2-3,TRBV5-1,-,TGCGCCAGCAGCAAAATAGCGGGGGGCACAGATACGCAGTATTTT,CASSKIAGGTDTQYF
12,-,TRBJ1-1,TRBV20-1,-,TGCAGTGCTCAAACCAGGAACACTGAAGCTTTCTTT,CSAQTRNTEAFF
15,-,TRBJ2-3,TRBV5-1,-,TGCGCCAGCAGCTTGTTCCGGGGGCGCACAGATACGCAGTATTTT,CASSLFRGRTDTQYF
12,-,TRBJ2-7,TRBV18,many,TGTGCCAGCTCACCAGGAAACTACGAGCAGTACTTC,CASSPGNYEQYF
14,-,TRBJ2-1,TRBV7-3,-,TGTGCCAGCAGCTTAACCCCCAGGGGGGCTGAGCAGTTCTTC,CASSLTPRGAEQFF
13,TRBD1,TRBJ2-3,TRBV6-1,-,TGTGCCAGCCAGGACAGGTCCACAGATACGCAGTATTTT,CASQDRSTDTQYF
14,TRBD1,TRBJ2-5,TRBV28,many,TGTGCCAGCACCCCACAGGGGGCTGGAGAGACCCAGTACTTC,CASTPQGAGETQYF
15,TRBD1,TRBJ2-2,TRBV9,-,TGTGCCAGCAGCGTAGGGGACAGTCTAGGAGGGGAGCTGTTTTTT,CASSVGDSLGGELFF
13,-,TRBJ1-1,TRBV6-1,-,TGTGCCAGCAGACTTCTAGGGGGGGCTGAAGCTTTCTTT,CASRLLGGAEAFF
14,-,TRBJ2-3,TRBV12-3/TRBV12-4,many,TGTGCCAGCAGCACTAGGACCGGCGCAGATACGCAGTATTTT,CASSTRTGADTQYF
15,TRBD2,TRBJ2-1,TRBV20-1,many,TGCAGTGCTAGAGCACCAGCGGGGTATTACAATGAGCAGTTCTTC,CSARAPAGYYNEQFF
15,-,TRBJ1-1,TRBV12-3/TRBV12-4,-,TGTGCCAGCAGGGTACTACAGGAGGGGCGGACTGAAGCTTTCTTT,CASRVLQEGRTEAFF
13,TRBD2,TRBJ2-7,TRBV6-6,-,TGTGCCAGCAGTGCCGGGACTAGATACGAGCAGTACTTC,CASSAGTRYEQYF
17,TRBD2,TRBJ2-1,TRBV20-1,-,TGCTGTGCTAGAGAAATAGCGGGAGGGCCTATTAGCAATGAGCAGTTCTTC,CCAREIAGGPISNEQFF
16,TRBD2,TRBJ2-1,TRBV10-3,many,TGTGCCATCAGTGACTCCACCGGGACTAGTTACAATGAGCAGTTCTTC,CAISDSTGTSYNEQFF
15,-,TRBJ2-1,TRBV7-3,-,TGTGCCAGCAGCCTAAGCGGGCCTACCTACAATGAGCAGTTCTTC,CASSLSGPTYNEQFF
15,-,TRBJ1-6,TRBV19,-,TGTGCCAGTAGTGTCGGGGGCTCGAATAATTCACCCCTCCACTTT,CASSVGGSNNSPLHF
13,-,TRBJ1-5,TRBV20-1,-,TGCAGTGTCGGAAGGAAAGGCAATCAGCCCCAGCATTTT,CSVGRKGNQPQHF
16,TRBD2,TRBJ2-1,TRBV27,-,TGTGCCAGCAGGATTAGCGGGAGGTCCCGGAACAATGAGCAGTTCTTC,CASRISGRSRNNEQFF
15,TRBD1,TRBJ2-3,TRBV5-1,few,TGCGCCAGCAGCCACGGACAGGTCAGCACAGATACGCAGTATTTT,CASSHGQVSTDTQYF
13,-,TRBJ2-6,TRBV7-9,-,TGTGCCAGCAGCATTGGGCGTACCGAGGTCCTGACTTTC,CASSIGRTEVLTF
13,-,TRBJ2-1,TRBV29-1,many,TGCAGCGTTCACAGAGGCTCCTACAATGAGCAGTTCTTC,CSVHRGSYNEQFF
19,TRBD2,TRBJ2-3,TRBV4-2,few,TGTGCCAGCAGCCAAGACTCTGTTCGGAGTAGCGGGAGCACAGATACGCAGTATTTT,CASSQDSVRSSGSTDTQYF
12,-,TRBJ2-7,TRBV28,-,TGTGCCAGCTCGGAGGGGTTCTACGAGCAGTACTTC,CASSEGFYEQYF
16,TRBD1,TRBJ1-2,TRBV6-1,-,TGTGCCAGCAGTCCCGGAAGGACAGGGAGGAACTATGGCTACACCTTC,CASSPGRTGRNYGYTF
15,-,TRBJ2-7,TRBV7-3,many,TGTGCCAGCAGCTTTGCCCCGACCACGACTTACGAGCAGTACTTC,CASSFAPTTTYEQYF
16,TRBD2,TRBJ2-1,TRBV5-1,many,TGCGCCAGCAGCCCGGAACTAGCGGGACAGTACAATGAGCAGTTCTTC,CASSPELAGQYNEQFF
18,-,TRBJ1-5,TRBV5-1,-,TGCGCCAGCACCAAAACGGCAGAGCTGAAGGGGGACAATCAGCCCCAGCATTTT,CASTKTAELKGDNQPQHF
15,TRBD2,TRBJ2-7,TRBV20-1,-,TGCAGTGCTAGAGAACCTATAGCGGGTTCCTACGAGCAGTACTTC,CSAREPIAGSYEQYF